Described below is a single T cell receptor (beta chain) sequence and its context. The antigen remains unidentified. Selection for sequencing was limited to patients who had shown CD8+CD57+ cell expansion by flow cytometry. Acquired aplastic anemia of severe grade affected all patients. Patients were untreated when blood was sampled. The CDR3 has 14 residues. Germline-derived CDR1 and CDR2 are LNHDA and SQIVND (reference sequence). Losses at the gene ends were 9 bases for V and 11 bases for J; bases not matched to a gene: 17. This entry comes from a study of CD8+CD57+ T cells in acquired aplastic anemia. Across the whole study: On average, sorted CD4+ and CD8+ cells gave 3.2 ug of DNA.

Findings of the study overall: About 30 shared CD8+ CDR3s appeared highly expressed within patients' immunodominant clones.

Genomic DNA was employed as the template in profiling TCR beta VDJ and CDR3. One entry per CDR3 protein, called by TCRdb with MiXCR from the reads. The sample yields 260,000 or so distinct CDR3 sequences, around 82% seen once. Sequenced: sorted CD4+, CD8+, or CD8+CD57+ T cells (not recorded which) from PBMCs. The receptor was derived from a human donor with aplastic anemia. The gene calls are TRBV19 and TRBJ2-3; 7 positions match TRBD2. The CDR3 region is CASSMGRGPGKQYF. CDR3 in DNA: TGTGCCAGCAGCATGGGGAGGGGTCCCGGTAAGCAGTATTTT.